These 25 T cell receptor beta chains originate from one sample sequenced in a study of OX40 agonist ivuxolimab in advanced cancers. Profiling relied on immunoSEQ multiplex PCR, and the TCRdb table lists in-frame clones only, not all of them. The table has fewer than 85,000 clones, 75% to 95% seen once. The specimen was CD4+ or CD8+ T cells sorted from blood, collected in a trial of the OX40 agonist ivuxolimab. The receptors shown here come from an adult with an advanced solid tumor such as melanoma, head and neck, liver or kidney cancer.

This clone appeared a single time. The chain combines TRBV9 with TRBJ2-3, with D unresolved. V dropped 2 bases and J dropped 0 bases, with 13 bases sitting between them. The CDR3 totals 16 residues. Germline loops: CDR1 SGDLS, CDR2 YYNGEE. The CDR3 reads CASSVRADPSTDTQYF. The CDR3 bases are TGTGCCAGCAGCGTCCGAGCTGATCCTAGCACAGATACGCAGTATTTT.

The chain is built from TRBV28 and TRBJ1-5; 7 bases are a match to TRBD1. V trimming: 6 bases; J trimming: 8 bases; junction bases outside the gene matches: 10. CDR3 size: 14 residues. Germline V CDR1 and CDR2: MDHEN, SYDVKM. CDR3 coding DNA: TGTGCCAGCAGCCCGACAGGGCCCAGGAAGCCCCAGCATTTT. Amino acid sequence: CASSPTGPRKPQHF. The full variable domain, rest sourced from reference TRBV28 and TRBJ1-5, is DVKVTQSSRYLVKRTGEKVFLECVQDMDHENMFWYRQDPGLGLRLIYFSYDVKMKEKGDIPEGYSVSREKKERFSLILESASTNQTSMYLCASSPTGPRKPQHFGDGTRLSIL.

The chain employs TRBV5-5 and TRBJ2-5; D not certain. V lost 2 bases and J 1 base, leaving 9 bases between the germline ends. The CDR3 is 14 residues long. Germline loops: CDR1 SGHKS, CDR2 YYEKEE (reference sequence). For the CDR3, the DNA is TGTGCCAGCAGCTTAAGCAGGTTCCAAGAGACCCAGTACTTC. Protein sequence: CASSLSRFQETQYF.

The chain joins TRBV11-2 to TRBJ2-7, with 10 bases that match TRBD1. The CDR3 extends over 14 amino acids. Losses at the gene ends were 3 bases for V and 5 bases for J; bases not matched to a gene: 4. Germline-derived CDR1 and CDR2 are SGHAT and FQNNGV. The CDR3 sequence: CASSLTGGFHEQYF. The DNA for the CDR3 is TGTGCCAGCAGCTTGACAGGGGGCTTTCACGAGCAGTACTTC. The complete variable domain, with remaining parts taken from reference TRBV11-2 and TRBJ2-7, reads EAGVAQSPRYKIIEKRQSVAFWCNPISGHATLYWYQQILGQGPKLLIQFQNNGVVDDSQLPKDRFSAERLKGVDSTLKIQPAKLEDSAVYLCASSLTGGFHEQYFGPGTRLTVT.

The chain couples TRBV7-8 to TRBJ2-3, with TRBD2 identical over 7 bases. Germline CDR1 and CDR2: SGHVS and FQNEAQ. V was clipped by 5 bases and J by 6 bases; unmatched bases: 2. The CDR3 sequence is 12 residues long. The CDR3 loop is CASSPRGDTQYF. The DNA of the CDR3 is TGTGCCAGCAGCCCGCGGGGGGATACGCAGTATTTT.

The chain joins TRBV5-1 to TRBJ2-1; D perhaps matches TRBD2 (5 bases). CDR3 size: 15 residues. Germline V gene sequence: CDR1 SGHRS, CDR2 YFSETQ. V was trimmed by 0 bases and J by 6 bases, leaving 13 bases between them. CDR3 loop: CASSLAERYTNEQFF. For the CDR3, the DNA is TGCGCCAGCAGCTTGGCAGAGCGGTATACCAATGAGCAGTTCTTC.

The chain recombines TRBV30 with TRBJ2-5; no reliable D call. The CDR3 sequence is 14 residues long. Germline values: CDR1 GTSNPN, CDR2 SVGIG (reference sequence). Trimming shortened V by 2 bases and J by 7 bases, and 17 bases separated the two germline ends. CDR3 DNA sequence: TGTGCCTGGAGTACCCCGGCCTCCCTAGGGACCCAGTACTTC. Translating gives CAWSTPASLGTQYF.

The chain employs TRBV23-1 and TRBJ2-7, with D possibly TRBD1 on 5 matching bases. TRBV23-1 has ORF status, its function being uncertain. Deletions cut 8 bases from V and 5 bases from J, with 16 bases between. The CDR3 spans 13 residues. The DNA for the CDR3 is TGCGCCAGCCTTGAAGGGCAGGGTAACGAGCAGTACTTC. It specifies CASLEGQGNEQYF.

J is TRBJ1-3 and V is TRBV25-1; D gene uncertain. This CDR3 region has 16 residues. Trimming pared 4 bases from V and 0 bases from J, leaving 13 bases between. Germline CDR1 is MGHDK and CDR2 is SYGVNS. CDR3 sequence reads: CASSARRVVSGNTIYF. CDR3 DNA sequence: TGTGCCAGCAGTGCCCGCCGGGTCGTCTCTGGAAACACCATATATTTT.

The rearrangement uses TRBV10-1 and TRBJ1-5, with D possibly matching TRBD1 (5 bases). This CDR3 has 14 residues. CDR1 WNHNN and CDR2 SYGVQD come from the germline V gene (reference sequence). Trimming took 7 bases from V and 2 from J, leaving 12 bases between them. The CDR3 reads CASIITGCNQPQHF. As DNA, the CDR3 is TGCGCCAGCATTATAACAGGATGCAATCAGCCCCAGCATTTT.

The J gene is TRBJ2-3, the V gene TRBV30, with D possibly matching TRBD2 (5 bases). CDR1 is GTSNPN, CDR2 SVGIG, per germline (reference sequence). With 0 bases removed from V and 1 base from J, the gap between germline ends came to 11 bases. The CDR3 runs to 15 residues. The CDR3 DNA reads as TGTGCCTGGAGTGTACTAGGCGGCCGCACAGATACGCAGTATTTT. Translating gives CAWSVLGGRTDTQYF.

This clone was counted ten times or more. V gene TRBV19 combines with J gene TRBJ2-2, with a weak D call TRBD2 (5 bases). The CDR3 totals 12 residues. The V end lost 11 bases, the J end lost 6 bases, and 13 bases lay between the germline ends. The germline gives CDR1 LNHDA, CDR2 SQIVND (reference sequence). This chain's CDR3 is CARSGRAGELFF. DNA of the CDR3: TGTGCCCGAAGCGGACGGGCCGGGGAGCTGTTTTTT. Full variable domain (missing parts from reference TRBV19 and TRBJ2-2): DGGITQSPKYLFRKEGQNVTLSCEQNLNHDAMYWYRQDPGQGLRLIYYSQIVNDFQKGDIAEGYSVSREKKESFPLTVTSAQKNPTAFYLCARSGRAGELFFGEGSRLTVL.

This clone was seen once. The chain recombines TRBV7-6 with TRBJ2-1; 9 bases match TRBD2. CDR1 is SGHVS and CDR2 is FNYEAQ in the germline V gene. V lost 1 base and J lost 9; bases outside the gene matches: 7. The CDR3 has 15 amino acids. The CDR3 loop is CASSLGGRAPSEQFF. The CDR3 bases are TGTGCCAGCAGCTTAGGCGGGAGGGCCCCTAGTGAGCAGTTCTTC.

The chain is built from TRBV7-2 and TRBJ2-7; tentatively, D is TRBD1 (7 bases). CDR3 length equals 14 residues. V lost 3 bases to trimming and J lost 6 bases, with 15 bases between them. Germline assignment: CDR1 SGHTA and CDR2 FQGNSA. This chain's CDR3 is CASSFRGTEGEQYF. The CDR3 coding sequence is TGTGCCAGCAGCTTCAGGGGGACGGAGGGCGAGCAGTACTTC.

The chain employs TRBV18 and TRBJ1-5; perhaps TRBD1 as D (5 bases). The germline V gene encodes CDR1 KGHSH and CDR2 LQKENI. Trimming pared 0 bases from V and 0 bases from J, leaving 9 bases between. The CDR3 extends over 16 amino acids. CDR3 sequence reads: CASSPPGRYSNQPQHF. CDR3 bases: TGTGCCAGCTCACCACCGGGACGGTATAGCAATCAGCCCCAGCATTTT.

J is TRBJ2-7 and V is TRBV4-3; perhaps D is TRBD1 or TRBD2 (5 bases each). This CDR3 comprises 11 residues. CDR1 is LGHNA and CDR2 is YSLEER in the germline V gene. The V end was cut by 8 bases, the J end by 4 bases, with 9 bases between. The chain's CDR3 is CASGTPYEQYF. Here the CDR3 DNA reads TGCGCCAGCGGGACGCCGTACGAGCAGTACTTC.

The DNA for the CDR3 is TGCGCCAGCAGCTTGTCGGGGGCCGAAGGTGAAAAACTGTTTTTT. Its protein product is CASSLSGAEGEKLFF. The chain uses TRBV5-1 and TRBJ1-4; the D gene is possibly TRBD1 (6 bases). The CDR3 extends over 15 amino acids. Germline V gene data show CDR1 as SGHRS and CDR2 as YFSETQ. Trimming cost V 1 base and J 7 bases, with 14 bases left between them.

The rearrangement uses TRBV28 and TRBJ2-7; D is undetermined. Trimming took off 2 bases at V and 3 bases at J, with 8 bases between the two ends. This CDR3 is 13 amino acids long. Germline V gene lookup returns CDR1 MDHEN and CDR2 SYDVKM. CDR3 in amino acids: CASSLVELYEQYF. The DNA for the CDR3 is TGTGCCAGCAGTTTAGTAGAACTCTACGAGCAGTACTTC.

The sample holds a few counts of this clone. The gene calls are TRBV11-2 and TRBJ2-7; perhaps TRBD2 as D (5 bases). V lost 0 bases, J lost 4 bases, and 16 bases lay in between. Looked up from germline, CDR1 is SGHAT and CDR2 is FQNNGV. CDR3 length: 16 amino acids. As DNA, the CDR3 is TGTGCCAGCAGCTTAGATTCGGGGTCGAGGGCTTACGAGCAGTACTTC. Protein product: CASSLDSGSRAYEQYF.

This chain joins TRBV4-1 and TRBJ2-5; 7 positions agree with TRBD1. CDR1 MGHRA and CDR2 YSYEKL come from the germline V gene. This CDR3 has 14 residues. V shed 2 bases and J 5 bases; nucleotides not matched to a gene: 5. The CDR3 loop is CASSQPDRDETQYF. For the CDR3, the DNA is TGCGCCAGCAGCCAACCCGACAGGGACGAGACCCAGTACTTC.

The chain is built from TRBV11-1 and TRBJ2-7; TRBD2 matches at 8 bases. The CDR3 is 15 amino acids. The V gene end was trimmed by 4 bases and the J gene end by 6 bases; junction bases not matched to a gene: 11. The germline CDR1 and CDR2 sequences are SGHAT and FQDESV (reference sequence). CDR3 DNA sequence: TGTGCCAGCAGCTCCGGGGGGGGCAGGGTCCGCGAGCAGTACTTC. Translation gives CASSSGGGRVREQYF.

This clone appeared a single time. The V call is TRBV11-2, the J call TRBJ1-3; 7 bases fit TRBD1. CDR1 is SGHAT and CDR2 is FQNNGV in the germline V gene. The CDR3 is made up of 17 amino acids. J gave up 0 bases and V 1 base, and 6 bases lay outside the gene matches. CDR3 DNA sequence: TGTGCCAGCAGCTTAGTAGGGACAGCAAACTCTGGAAACACCATATATTTT. Translation gives CASSLVGTANSGNTIYF.

The chain recombines TRBV4-3 with TRBJ2-1; tentative D call: TRBD2 (6 bases). Germline loops: CDR1 LGHNA, CDR2 YSLEER. The V end lost 2 bases, the J end lost 4 bases, and 12 bases lay between the germline ends. There are 15 residues in the CDR3. The CDR3 DNA follows: TGCGCCAGCAGCCAAACAGCCGCGGGGTACAATGAGCAGTTCTTC. Translating gives CASSQTAAGYNEQFF.

The genes are TRBV6-5 and TRBJ1-1; tentative D call: TRBD1 (5 bases). V was trimmed by 4 bases and J by 1 base, leaving 13 bases between them. The CDR3 is made up of 15 amino acids. Germline assignment: CDR1 MNHEY and CDR2 SVGAGI. CDR3 DNA: TGTGCCAGCAGTTCCATGGGGGAAGGGAACACTGAAGCTTTCTTT. Translated: CASSSMGEGNTEAFF.

V is TRBV30 and J is TRBJ2-3; D is undetermined. Trimming took 4 bases from V and 3 from J, leaving 8 bases between them. CDR3 length: 12 amino acids. Germline CDR1 is GTSNPN and CDR2 is SVGIG (reference sequence). CDR3 coding DNA: TGTGCCTGGAATCTCGGTACAGATACGCAGTATTTT. It yields the protein CAWNLGTDTQYF.